Following are 18 T cell receptor beta chains from one sample sequenced in a study of CD8+ T cells in alopecia areata. The sample's treatment: oral pan-JAK inhibitor, 5-10 mg twice daily. RNA was isolated and reverse transcribed to cDNA, the sequencing template. Here immunoSEQ multiplex PCR was the method, and the copy in TCRdb shows in-frame clones only, minus some. There are 95,000 to 150,000 clones in the sample; around 56% occur only once, and roughly 0.45% lies in the top ten. The sequencing here drew on CD4+ T cells sorted from blood, taken at week 4, from a patient treated with tofacitinib. The receptors were gathered from a human donor with alopecia areata.

The chain carries TRBV6-5 and TRBJ1-1; D perhaps matches TRBD1 (5 bases). CDR1 is MNHEY and CDR2 is SVGAGI in the germline V gene. V shed 2 bases and J shed 4 bases, with 8 bases lying between them. This CDR3 region has 13 residues. CDR3 amino acids: CASSYQGGTEAFF. CDR3 nucleotide sequence: TGTGCCAGCAGTTACCAGGGAGGCACTGAAGCTTTCTTT.

This clone was observed a few times. The V gene is TRBV29-1, the J gene TRBJ1-1, with D unclear. The CDR3 has 10 amino acids. CDR1 SQVTM and CDR2 ANQGSEA come from the germline V gene. Trimming took 7 bases from V and 8 from J, leaving 11 bases between them. The CDR3 nucleotides are TGCAGCGCCGCCGATGGCGAAGCTTTCTTT. It translates to CSAADGEAFF.

V gene TRBV19 combines with J gene TRBJ2-7; 8 bases map to TRBD2. With 5 bases clipped from V and 2 bases from J, the junction kept 5 bases outside the gene matches. This CDR3 comprises 14 residues. Germline CDR1 and CDR2: LNHDA and SQIVND (reference sequence). This CDR3 is CASSDAGGTYEQYF. CDR3 DNA sequence: TGTGCCAGTAGTGACGCGGGGGGCACCTACGAGCAGTACTTC.

This clone was counted a few times. The rearrangement links TRBV12-5 to TRBJ2-1; 7 bases agree with TRBD1. The CDR3 contains 13 residues. V dropped 3 bases and J dropped 9; count of bases not matched to a gene: 5. Germline lookup yields CDR1 LGHNT and CDR2 FRNRAP. The CDR3: CASGFQQGIEQFF. CDR3 DNA sequence: TGTGCTAGTGGTTTCCAACAGGGGATTGAGCAGTTCTTC.

As DNA, the CDR3 is TGTGCCTGGGACCGCAGGGGGAACACTGAAGCTTTCTTT. The encoded protein is CAWDRRGNTEAFF. The chain recombines TRBV30 with TRBJ1-1, with D possibly matching TRBD1 (6 bases). Trimming left V 5 bases short and J 1 base short, with 11 bases between. The CDR3 has 13 amino acids. The germline V gene has CDR1 GTSNPN and CDR2 SVGIG (reference sequence).

J is TRBJ2-2 and V is TRBV5-1, with D hard to call. The V and J ends lost 0 bases and 4 bases respectively, with 7 bases between them. The CDR3 covers 14 residues. Looked up from germline, CDR1 is SGHRS and CDR2 is YFSETQ. CDR3 sequence (DNA): TGCGCCAGCAGCTTGGTCGTTGGCACCGGGGAGCTGTTTTTT. Its translation: CASSLVVGTGELFF.

This clone was counted a few times. The V call is TRBV19, the J call TRBJ2-3; the D is unclear. The CDR3 runs to 15 residues. The V end lost 1 base, the J end lost 1 base, and 9 bases lay between the germline ends. Germline CDR1 reads LNHDA; CDR2 reads SQIVND (reference sequence). CDR3 nucleotide sequence: TGTGCCAGTAGTATAGCGTCGGGTGGCACAGATACGCAGTATTTT. It encodes CASSIASGGTDTQYF.

V usage is TRBV29-1 and J usage is TRBJ1-2; no clear D. Trimming removed 6 bases from V and 4 bases from J, with 18 bases in between. Germline V gene sequence: CDR1 SQVTM, CDR2 ANQGSEA. The CDR3 extends over 14 amino acids. Here the CDR3 reads CSVERHLALYGYTF. CDR3 nucleotide sequence: TGCAGCGTAGAGAGACACCTCGCTCTCTATGGCTACACCTTC. Filled out from reference TRBV29-1 and TRBJ1-2, the complete variable domain reads SAVISQKPSRDICQRGTSLTIQCQVDSQVTMMFWYRQQPGQSLTLIATANQGSEATYESGFVIDKFPISRPNLTFSTLTVSNMSPEDSSIYLCSVERHLALYGYTFGSGTRLTVV.

The gene calls are TRBV5-1 and TRBJ2-1; 14 bases fit TRBD2. The germline CDR1 and CDR2 sequences are SGHRS and YFSETQ. V was clipped by 4 bases and J by 4 bases; unmatched bases: 7. The CDR3 loop spans 17 amino acids. This chain's CDR3 is CASSLGLAGAPYNEQFF. DNA for the CDR3: TGCGCCAGCAGCCTGGGACTAGCGGGGGCTCCTTACAATGAGCAGTTCTTC.

CDR3: CAWSVRSSGANVLTF. Here the CDR3 DNA reads TGTGCCTGGAGTGTTAGGAGCTCTGGGGCCAACGTCCTGACTTTC. The chain combines TRBV30 with TRBJ2-6, with D hard to call. Germline assignment: CDR1 GTSNPN and CDR2 SVGIG (reference sequence). Trimming removed 0 bases from V and 0 bases from J, with 6 bases in between. The CDR3 runs to 15 residues. Looking up the rest from reference TRBV30 and TRBJ2-6 gives the full variable domain: SQTIHQWPATLVQPVGSPLSLECTVEGTSNPNLYWYRQAAGRGLQLLFYSVGIGQISSEVPQNLSASRPQDRQFILSSKKLLLSDSGFYLCAWSVRSSGANVLTFGAGSRLTVL.

This clone was observed a few times. The rearrangement links TRBV29-1 to TRBJ1-1; unclear D gene. The CDR3 runs to 14 residues. With 6 bases removed from V and 11 bases from J, the gap between germline ends came to 25 bases. Germline CDR1 is SQVTM and CDR2 is ANQGSEA. The CDR3 loop is CSVAPRLQALRAFF. CDR3 nucleotides: TGCAGCGTGGCCCCTCGGTTGCAGGCGCTGAGGGCTTTCTTT.

The genes are TRBV4-1 and TRBJ2-1; 8 nucleotides match TRBD2. Looked up from germline, CDR1 is MGHRA and CDR2 is YSYEKL. The junction had 4 bases not matched to a gene; V was cut back by 1 base and J by 5 bases. The CDR3 has 15 residues. CDR3 residues: CASSQAAGRDNEQFF. Written as DNA, the CDR3 is TGCGCCAGCAGCCAAGCCGCCGGGAGGGACAATGAGCAGTTCTTC.

The gene calls are TRBV25-1 and TRBJ1-5; the match to TRBD1 covers 9 bases. Germline V gene lookup returns CDR1 MGHDK and CDR2 SYGVNS. V trimming: 6 bases; J trimming: 2 bases; junction bases outside the gene matches: 2. CDR3 length: 14 residues. The CDR3 DNA reads TGTGCCAGCAGCGGGACAGGGCGCAATCAGCCCCAGCATTTT. It yields the protein CASSGTGRNQPQHF.

This clone was detected a few times. CDR3 protein: CASSLMTSGIVTQYF. The CDR3 DNA reads as TGTGCCAGCAGCCTGATGACTAGCGGGATTGTTACGCAGTATTTT. This chain uses TRBV14 with TRBJ2-3; 11 bases fit TRBD2. CDR1 is SGHDN, CDR2 FVKESK, per germline. J gave up 8 bases and V 4 bases, and 8 bases lay outside the gene matches. This CDR3 is 15 amino acids long.

The chain couples TRBV25-1 to TRBJ1-2; tentatively, D is TRBD1 (5 bases). The CDR3 has 14 residues. The V end lost 6 bases, the J end lost 8 bases, and 19 bases lay between the germline ends. CDR1 is MGHDK, CDR2 SYGVNS, per germline. The CDR3 bases are TGTGCCAGCAGAGGACCGGGGCCTCAGGGAGGCTACACCTTC. Translated: CASRGPGPQGGYTF.

This clone was recorded only once. The chain combines TRBV30 with TRBJ2-5, with TRBD2 matching over 8 bases. The CDR3 contains 14 residues. Losses at the gene ends were 2 bases for V and 5 bases for J; bases not matched to a gene: 7. Per germline, CDR1 GTSNPN and CDR2 SVGIG (reference sequence). CDR3 coding DNA: TGTGCCTGGAGTCTGTGGCGGGAGGCCGAGACCCAGTACTTC. Encoded protein: CAWSLWREAETQYF. Complete variable domain (other parts from reference TRBV30 and TRBJ2-5): SQTIHQWPATLVQPVGSPLSLECTVEGTSNPNLYWYRQAAGRGLQLLFYSVGIGQISSEVPQNLSASRPQDRQFILSSKKLLLSDSGFYLCAWSLWREAETQYFGPGTRLLVL.

Notes on this clone: This sample also contains other DNA sequences that code for the same CDR3. The V and J genes are TRBV18 and TRBJ1-1; TRBD1 matches 7 bases. The CDR3 loop spans 14 amino acids. Germline-derived CDR1 and CDR2 are KGHSH and LQKENI. V was pared by 3 bases and J by 4 bases, with 5 bases of the junction left unmatched. The CDR3 sequence is CASSPQGDGTEAFF. The DNA for the CDR3 is TGTGCCAGCTCACCGCAGGGGGATGGCACTGAAGCTTTCTTT.

The genes are TRBV9 and TRBJ2-3, with a tentative D call TRBD2 (5 bases). There are 16 residues in the CDR3. CDR1 is SGDLS, CDR2 YYNGEE, per germline. V was pared by 2 bases and J by 1 base, with 14 bases between. CDR3 sequence: CASSVSVASRTDTQYF. The CDR3 DNA follows: TGTGCCAGCAGCGTCTCGGTAGCGAGCCGCACAGATACGCAGTATTTT.